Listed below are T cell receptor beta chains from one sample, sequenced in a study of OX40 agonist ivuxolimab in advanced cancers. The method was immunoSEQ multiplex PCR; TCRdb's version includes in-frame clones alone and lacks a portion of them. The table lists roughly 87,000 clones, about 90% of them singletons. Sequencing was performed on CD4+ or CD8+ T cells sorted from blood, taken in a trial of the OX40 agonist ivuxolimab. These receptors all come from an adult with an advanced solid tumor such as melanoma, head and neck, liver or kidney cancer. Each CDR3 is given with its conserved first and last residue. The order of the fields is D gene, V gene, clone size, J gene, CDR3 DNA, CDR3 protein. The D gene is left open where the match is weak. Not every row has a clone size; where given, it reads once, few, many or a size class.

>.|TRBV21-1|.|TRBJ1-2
TGTGCCACCGGCCTTGGCTACACCTTC
CATGLGYTF
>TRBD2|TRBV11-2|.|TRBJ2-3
TGTGCCAGCAGCAGGAGCGGGGGGGTGGCAGATACGCAGTATTTT
CASSRSGGVADTQYF
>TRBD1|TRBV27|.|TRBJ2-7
TGTGCCAGCCGCCTATCACAGGGGGCGTCCTACGAGCAGTACTTC
CASRLSQGASYEQYF
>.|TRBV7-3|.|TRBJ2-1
TGTGCCAGCAGCCTAGCGGGACAGGGTTACAATGAGCAGTTCTTC
CASSLAGQGYNEQFF
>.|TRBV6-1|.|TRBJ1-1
TGTGCCACGGCAGGTTTGAACACTGAAGCTTTCTTT
CATAGLNTEAFF
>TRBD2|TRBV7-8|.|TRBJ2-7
TGTGCCAGCAGCTTACCGAAAACTAGCGGGGGGATCCTCGACGAGCAGTACTTC
CASSLPKTSGGILDEQYF
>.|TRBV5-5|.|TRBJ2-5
TGTGCCAGCACTCAGGACCAAGAGACCCAGTACTTC
CASTQDQETQYF
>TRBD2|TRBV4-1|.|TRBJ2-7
TGCGCCAGCAGCCAAATCCGGGGGGGGTCCTACGAGCAGTACTTC
CASSQIRGGSYEQYF
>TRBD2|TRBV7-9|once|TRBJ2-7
TGTGCCAGCACCCCCCCCAGCGGGAGTTATTACGAGCAGTACTTC
CASTPPSGSYYEQYF
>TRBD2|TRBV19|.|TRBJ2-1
TGTGCCAGTATGATTTCTAGCGGGGGCTACAATGAGCAGTTCTTC
CASMISSGGYNEQFF
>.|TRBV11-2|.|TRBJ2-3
TGTGCCAGCAGCTTTCGGGGGAATTACACAGATACGCAGTATTTT
CASSFRGNYTDTQYF
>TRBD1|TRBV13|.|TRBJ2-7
TGTGCCAGCAGCTTAAAGGGGACAGGGGATCTTCTCGAGCAGTACTTC
CASSLKGTGDLLEQYF
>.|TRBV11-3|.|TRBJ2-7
TGTGCCAGCAGTCTAGGCAGCTACGAGCAGTACTTC
CASSLGSYEQYF
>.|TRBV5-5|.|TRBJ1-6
TGTGCCAGCAGCTTGGGACGATATGACTTTAATTCACCCCTCCACTTT
CASSLGRYDFNSPLHF
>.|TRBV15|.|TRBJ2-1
TGTGCCACCAGCAGAGATTCGGCTCCAACCAATGAGCAGTTCTTC
CATSRDSAPTNEQFF
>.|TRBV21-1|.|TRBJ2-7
TGTGCCAGCAGCTTTAGGGTACACGAGCAGTACTTC
CASSFRVHEQYF
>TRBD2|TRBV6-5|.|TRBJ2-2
TGTGCCAGCAGTTACGGGCTAGCGGGGGGTACCGGGGAGCTGTTTTTT
CASSYGLAGGTGELFF
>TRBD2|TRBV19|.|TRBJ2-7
TGTGCCAGTAGCTGGACTAGCGGGGACCCCTACGAGCAGTACTTC
CASSWTSGDPYEQYF
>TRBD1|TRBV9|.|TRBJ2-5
TGTGCCAGCAGCGGAACAGGGGACAGGAAGACCCAGTACTTC
CASSGTGDRKTQYF
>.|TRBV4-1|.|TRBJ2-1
TGCGCCAGCAGCCGTGGGACTTTATACAATGAGCAGTTCTTC
CASSRGTLYNEQFF
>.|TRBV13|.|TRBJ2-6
TGTGCCAGCAGCTTGGGGGCTTCCCCTCTGGGGGCCAACGTCCTGACTTTC
CASSLGASPLGANVLTF
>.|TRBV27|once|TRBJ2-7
TGTGCCAGCAGTACCGACTGGGGCGAGCAGTACTTC
CASSTDWGEQYF
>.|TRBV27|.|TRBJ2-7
TGTGCCAGCAGTTTAGAAGGGGACGAGCAGTACTTC
CASSLEGDEQYF
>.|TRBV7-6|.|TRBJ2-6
TGTGCCAGCAGCTTAGCGCTAGGGGGTACCGGGGCCAACGTCCTGACTTTC
CASSLALGGTGANVLTF
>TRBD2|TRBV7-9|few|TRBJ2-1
TGTGCCAGCAGCTCCTGGGCGGGGGGGCTAAATGGGAACGAGCAGTTCTTC
CASSSWAGGLNGNEQFF
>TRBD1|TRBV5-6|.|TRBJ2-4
TGTGCCAGCAGCCCTGGACAGGGGTCGCGAGCCAAAAACATTCAGTACTTC
CASSPGQGSRAKNIQYF
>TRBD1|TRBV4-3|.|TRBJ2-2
TGCGCCAGCAGCCAAGCGACCGGGACAGCCACCGGGGAGCTGTTTTTT
CASSQATGTATGELFF
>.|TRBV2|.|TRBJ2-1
TGTGCCAGCAGTTACTCGAACTACAATGAGCAGTTCTTC
CASSYSNYNEQFF
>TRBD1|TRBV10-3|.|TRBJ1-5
TGTGCCATCAGTGAGTCGGGGGCAGGGGGTCAGCCCCAGCATTTT
CAISESGAGGQPQHF
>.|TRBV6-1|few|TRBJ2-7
TGTGCCAGCAGCGACAGGGAGGACTACGAGCAGTACTTC
CASSDREDYEQYF
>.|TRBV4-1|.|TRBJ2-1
TGCGCCAGCAGCCAAGTAAACAATGAGCAGTTCTTC
CASSQVNNEQFF
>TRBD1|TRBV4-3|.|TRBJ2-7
TGCGCCAGCAGCCAAGATCCCCATGCCGGGACAGGGTATCCCTACGAGCAGTACTTC
CASSQDPHAGTGYPYEQYF
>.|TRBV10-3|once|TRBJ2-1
TGTGCCATCAGTGAGCCCGGACTGAGCAATGAGCAGTTCTTC
CAISEPGLSNEQFF
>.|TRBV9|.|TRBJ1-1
TGTGCCAGCAGCCCGTATGCCCTCGGGGCGCTTGGTAATGAAGCTTTCTTT
CASSPYALGALGNEAFF
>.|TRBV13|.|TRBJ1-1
TGTGCCAGCAGCGGCAGGGATGGGGAGGAGAACACTGAAGCTTTCTTT
CASSGRDGEENTEAFF
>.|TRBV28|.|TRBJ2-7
TGTGCCAGCAGTTTTAGGCAGGGAGCCTACGAGCAGTACTTC
CASSFRQGAYEQYF
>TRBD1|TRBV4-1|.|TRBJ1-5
TGCGCCAGCAGCCAAATCGCGGGGACAGGGGATCAGCCCCAGCATTTT
CASSQIAGTGDQPQHF
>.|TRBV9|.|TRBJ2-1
TGTGCCAGCAGCGCACCTTCCCGTCATGATGAGCAGTTCTTC
CASSAPSRHDEQFF
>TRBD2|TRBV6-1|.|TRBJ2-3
TGTGCCAGCAGTGAATTAGTCGGGGGGGAGACAGATACGCAGTATTTT
CASSELVGGETDTQYF
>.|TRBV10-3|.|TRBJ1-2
TGTGCCATCAGTGAGTCGACTCGGAGGACAACCCCTCTCCTCGGCTACACCTTC
CAISESTRRTTPLLGYTF